These 26 T cell receptor beta chains were sequenced from one sample in a study of blood T cell repertoires in COVID-19. Only in-frame clones appear in the TCRdb table, and some are missing; sequencing was by immunoSEQ multiplex PCR. The sample contains tens of thousands of clones, 70% to 90% of which appear only once. Sequencing input: peripheral blood. The receptors originated from a man in his 70s with active COVID-19.

This clone was seen a single time. The CDR3 reads CASSPRTGTNEKLFF. The DNA of the CDR3 is TGCGCCAGCAGCCCTAGGACAGGAACTAATGAAAAACTGTTTTTT. The chain recombines TRBV4-3 with TRBJ1-4; TRBD1 agrees at 7 bases. The CDR3 consists of 15 residues. J lost 1 base, V lost 4 bases, and 3 bases had no gene match. The germline V gene has CDR1 LGHNA and CDR2 YSLEER.

This chain links TRBV5-1 with TRBJ1-2, with TRBD1 identical over 12 bases. With 4 bases clipped from V and 3 bases from J, the junction kept 4 bases outside the gene matches. CDR1 and CDR2 (germline): SGHRS, YFSETQ. The CDR3 loop spans 15 amino acids. CDR3 nucleotides: TGCGCCAGCAGCCAGGGACAGGGGGCATACTATGGCTACACCTTC. Its protein is CASSQGQGAYYGYTF.

CDR3 DNA sequence: TGTGCCAGCAGACAACAGGGTTTTGGGTACACCTTC. This encodes CASRQQGFGYTF. This chain uses TRBV28 with TRBJ1-2; D may be TRBD1 (6 bases). Trimming left V 6 bases short and J 11 bases short, with 16 bases between. CDR1 MDHEN and CDR2 SYDVKM come from the germline V gene. The CDR3 is 12 residues long.

This clone was observed a single time. This rearrangement joins TRBV6-5 to TRBJ1-5; no clear D. The CDR3 extends over 14 amino acids. V lost 7 bases to trimming and J lost 3 bases, with 13 bases between them. Germline V lookup: CDR1 MNHEY, CDR2 SVGAGI. In DNA, the CDR3 is TGTGCCAGCAAATCCCGGAGAGACAATCAGCCCCAGCATTTT. This codes for CASKSRRDNQPQHF.

This chain uses TRBV3-1 (or the pseudogene TRBV3-2) with TRBJ2-7, with D possibly TRBD2 on 7 matching bases. From germline, CDR1 is LGHDT and CDR2 YNNKEL (reference sequence). Trimming removed 0 bases at V and 2 bases at J, with 14 bases between. The CDR3 covers 16 residues. The CDR3 is CASSQEGGGSPYEQYF. In nucleotides, the CDR3 is TGTGCCAGCAGCCAAGAGGGGGGCGGGAGCCCCTACGAGCAGTACTTC.

The chain joins TRBV23-1 to TRBJ1-1, with D hard to call. TRBV23-1 is placed among ORFs of uncertain function. V gave up 3 bases and J gave up 11 bases, with 19 bases separating them. This CDR3 spans 14 amino acids. The CDR3 is CASSHPPGPPGAFF. The CDR3, as DNA: TGCGCCAGCAGTCATCCCCCCGGGCCGCCGGGGGCTTTCTTT.

This rearrangement joins TRBV24-1 to TRBJ2-1, with D unresolved. Between the trimmed V and J ends, which lost 3 bases and 8 bases, there was a span of 13 bases. The germline gives CDR1 KGHDR, CDR2 SFDVKD. This CDR3 has 14 amino acids. The CDR3 DNA reads as TGTGCCACCAGTGATCCGCGGCCGAACCATGAGCAGTTCTTC. Protein sequence: CATSDPRPNHEQFF.

In this sample, this clone turned up once. The rearrangement uses TRBV5-6 and TRBJ2-7; TRBD2 matches 13 bases. Looked up from germline, CDR1 is SGHDT and CDR2 is YYEEEE. CDR3 length: 17 residues. The V segment lost 4 bases and the J segment 7 bases; nucleotides outside the gene matches: 14. The CDR3 region has the DNA TGTGCCAGCAGCGCGGGGACTAGCGGGACGATCTACGGGGAGCAGTACTTC. Its translation: CASSAGTSGTIYGEQYF.

The genes are TRBV27 and TRBJ2-3; 8 nucleotides align to TRBD2. The V segment lost 8 bases and the J segment 0 bases; nucleotides outside the gene matches: 4. Per the germline V gene, CDR1 is MNHEY and CDR2 is SMNVEV (reference sequence). This CDR3 is built from 14 residues. In nucleotides, the CDR3 is TGTGCCAGCGGCACGGGGGGGAGCACAGATACGCAGTATTTT. Its protein is CASGTGGSTDTQYF.

The chain uses TRBV9 and TRBJ2-1; D uncertain. The V gene's germline CDR1 is SGDLS and CDR2 YYNGEE. This CDR3 is built from 14 residues. Trimming shortened V by 0 bases and J by 9 bases, and 13 bases separated the two germline ends. CDR3 residues: CASSVGDSFGEQFF. CDR3 sequence (DNA): TGTGCCAGCAGCGTAGGTGATAGCTTCGGTGAGCAGTTCTTC.

V and J are TRBV19 and TRBJ1-4, with 9 bases matching TRBD1. J was trimmed by 5 bases and V by 8 bases; bases with no gene match: 6. Germline CDR1 reads LNHDA; CDR2 reads SQIVND (reference sequence). The CDR3 extends over 14 amino acids. As DNA, the CDR3 is TGTGCCAGTGCCCGGGACAGGGACAATGAAAAACTGTTTTTT. Encoded protein: CASARDRDNEKLFF.

J is TRBJ1-6 and V is TRBV28; 9 bases are shared with TRBD1. This CDR3 is built from 16 residues. The V and J ends lost 6 bases and 7 bases, in that order; junction bases with no gene match: 10. Germline CDR1 reads MDHEN; CDR2 reads SYDVKM. The CDR3, as DNA: TGTGCCAGCAGGCCGTTCGGGACAGGGCTAAATTCACCCCTCCACTTT. As protein: CASRPFGTGLNSPLHF.

The chain couples TRBV28 to TRBJ2-1; 8 bases agree with TRBD2. CDR1 and CDR2 (germline): MDHEN, SYDVKM. The CDR3 spans 13 residues. V lost 10 bases to trimming and J lost 10 bases; unmatched junction nucleotides: 12. This CDR3 reads CATNGVAGREQFF. CDR3 nucleotide sequence: TGTGCCACCAACGGGGTAGCGGGACGCGAGCAGTTCTTC.

The DNA for the CDR3 is TGTGCCAGCAGCTTAGGGGCCCCCCCGGCGGGACAGCCTAAAGAGACCCAGTACTTC. This gives the protein CASSLGAPPAGQPKETQYF. The chain has TRBV11-3 and TRBJ2-5, with D possibly matching TRBD1 (7 bases). Trimming took 1 base from V and 3 from J, leaving 24 bases between them. The CDR3 contains 19 residues. Per germline, CDR1 SGHNT and CDR2 YENEEA.

The chain is built from TRBV7-2 and TRBJ2-5; no reliable D call. The CDR3 loop spans 13 amino acids. Germline V gives CDR1 SGHTA, CDR2 FQGNSA. Between the trimmed V and J ends, which lost 1 base and 4 bases, there was a span of 7 bases. In DNA form, the CDR3 reads TGTGCCAGCAGCTTAGTTTCCGGAGAGACCCAGTACTTC. It codes for CASSLVSGETQYF.

This clone was picked up a small number of times. This chain joins TRBV27 and TRBJ2-7, with D maybe TRBD1 (7 bases). The CDR3 is 15 residues long. Looked up from germline, CDR1 is MNHEY and CDR2 is SMNVEV (reference sequence). Trimming cost V 8 bases and J 5 bases, with 22 bases left between them. The CDR3 DNA reads as TGTGCCAGCCGCCCGGAGGGACAGCCGATCAACGAGCAGTACTTC. Translation: CASRPEGQPINEQYF.

V gene TRBV27 combines with J gene TRBJ2-2; D gene uncertain. The CDR3 extends over 15 amino acids. The V end was cut by 3 bases, the J end by 1 base, with 9 bases between. Germline assignment: CDR1 MNHEY and CDR2 SMNVEV (reference sequence). The CDR3 DNA is TGTGCCAGCAGTTTGGCGCCAGGGAACACCGGGGAGCTGTTTTTT. This sequence encodes CASSLAPGNTGELFF.

The chain is built from TRBV7-8 and TRBJ2-1; D unclear. V lost 5 bases and J lost 2, with 16 bases in between. CDR3 length: 16 residues. From germline, CDR1 is SGHVS and CDR2 FQNEAQ. CDR3 amino acids: CASSPRLQPPYNEQFF. As DNA, the CDR3 is TGTGCCAGCAGCCCGAGACTCCAACCACCCTACAATGAGCAGTTCTTC.

The sample holds one count of this clone. This chain uses TRBV18 with TRBJ1-3, with D unresolved. The V end was cut by 10 bases, the J end by 3 bases, with 10 bases between. CDR3 length: 12 amino acids. Germline CDR1 KGHSH, CDR2 LQKENI. CDR3 nucleotides: TGTGCCACCCGGGGAAATGGAAACACCATATATTTT. This gives the protein CATRGNGNTIYF.

This rearrangement joins TRBV5-4 to TRBJ2-7; 7 nucleotides align to TRBD1. The CDR3 is made up of 12 amino acids. V gave up 4 bases and J gave up 4 bases; unmatched junction bases: 2. Germline V gives CDR1 SGHNT, CDR2 YYREEE (reference sequence). The CDR3 sequence is CASSLQGYEQYF. The CDR3 DNA reads TGTGCCAGCAGCCTACAGGGGTACGAGCAGTACTTC.

The chain joins TRBV30 to TRBJ1-5; a possible D gene is TRBD1 (5 bases). The CDR3 has 15 residues. The V gene lost 3 bases and the J gene lost 6 bases, with 18 bases spanning the gap. Germline loops: CDR1 GTSNPN, CDR2 SVGIG (reference sequence). The CDR3 region is CAWSAGWGVGQPQHF. In nucleotides, the CDR3 is TGTGCCTGGAGCGCAGGATGGGGGGTGGGTCAGCCCCAGCATTTT.

The V gene is TRBV6-7, the J gene TRBJ2-7, with 9 bases aligning to TRBD2. TRBV6-7 is recorded as an ORF, its role being uncertain. CDR3 length: 15 amino acids. Losses at the gene ends were 5 bases for V and 5 bases for J; bases not matched to a gene: 10. CDR3 protein: CASSPPLAGPHEQYF. The CDR3 nucleotides are TGTGCCAGCAGTCCCCCCCTAGCGGGGCCCCACGAGCAGTACTTC.

The V and J genes are TRBV19 and TRBJ1-1; 8 bases align to TRBD1. Per germline, CDR1 LNHDA and CDR2 SQIVND (reference sequence). The J segment lost 4 bases and the V segment lost 10 bases, leaving 11 bases of the junction unmatched. This CDR3 is 14 amino acids long. The CDR3 DNA follows: TGTGCCACCTCTCCCACAGGGGGGGTCACTGAAGCTTTCTTT. Protein product: CATSPTGGVTEAFF.

This sequence joins TRBV30 and TRBJ1-1; weak D call: TRBD1 (5 bases). V was cut by 0 bases and J by 4 bases, with 12 bases left in between. The germline V gene has CDR1 GTSNPN and CDR2 SVGIG (reference sequence). This CDR3 is built from 14 residues. The CDR3 spells CAWSVGRASTEAFF. CDR3 bases: TGTGCCTGGAGTGTGGGCAGGGCGAGCACTGAAGCTTTCTTT.

The chain couples TRBV5-4 to TRBJ1-4, with 8 bases lining up with TRBD1. The V segment lost 4 bases and the J segment 8 bases; nucleotides outside the gene matches: 16. Germline CDR1 is SGHNT and CDR2 is YYREEE (reference sequence). The CDR3 totals 17 residues. The CDR3 sequence is CASSPSPPTGAGEKLFF. CDR3 nucleotides: TGTGCCAGCAGCCCGAGCCCCCCGACAGGGGCGGGGGAAAAACTGTTTTTT.

This clone was seen just once. The chain joins TRBV10-3 to TRBJ1-2, with a weak D call TRBD1 (6 bases). The germline V and J ends were trimmed by 0 bases and 4 bases, with 12 bases remaining between them. Looked up from germline, CDR1 is ENHRY and CDR2 is SYGVKD. The CDR3 covers 15 residues. CDR3 sequence: CAISESGGRLYGYTF. The CDR3 nucleotides read TGTGCCATCAGTGAGTCGGGGGGGCGCCTCTATGGCTACACCTTC.